A single sample gave rise to the 19 T cell receptor beta chains below, sequenced in a study of blood T cell repertoires in COVID-19. Method: immunoSEQ multiplex PCR; TCRdb's copy keeps in-frame clones and lacks some. The table includes approximately 97,000 clones, more than 75% detected once. Sequencing was performed on peripheral blood. The receptor set was obtained from a human donor in a cohort sampled during active COVID-19.

V is TRBV7-9 and J is TRBJ2-2; D is perhaps TRBD1 (6 bases). Between the trimmed V and J ends, which lost 10 bases and 0 bases, there was a span of 15 bases. Germline V gene data show CDR1 as SEHNR and CDR2 as FQNEAQ (reference sequence). The CDR3 contains 15 residues. DNA of the CDR3: TGTGCCAATACAGACAGGCCCGCGAACACCGGGGAGCTGTTTTTT. As protein: CANTDRPANTGELFF.

This chain links TRBV9 with TRBJ2-3, with TRBD2 matching 9 bases. V shed 2 bases, J shed 1 base, and the junction held 5 bases outside the gene matches. The CDR3 is made up of 16 amino acids. Germline V CDR1 and CDR2: SGDLS, YYNGEE. The CDR3: CASSVDSSGGTDTQYF. The CDR3 nucleotides read TGTGCCAGCAGCGTGGACTCTAGCGGGGGCACAGATACGCAGTATTTT.

This clone was seen once. This chain connects TRBV5-6 to TRBJ1-3; D gene ambiguous. This CDR3 is built from 13 residues. V was pared by 4 bases and J by 4 bases, with 9 bases between. CDR1 is SGHDT and CDR2 is YYEEEE in the germline V gene. The CDR3 region has the DNA TGTGCCAGCAGCCCCCCTATGGGAAACACCATATATTTT. Protein sequence: CASSPPMGNTIYF.

This chain links TRBV5-6 with TRBJ2-5; TRBD2 agrees at 7 bases. The J segment lost 10 bases and the V segment lost 0 bases, leaving 9 bases of the junction unmatched. The CDR3 runs to 14 residues. Germline CDR1 is SGHDT and CDR2 is YYEEEE. CDR3 bases: TGTGCCAGCAGCTTGGGGGGACTACAAATTGGCCAGTACTTC. Translating it yields CASSLGGLQIGQYF.

The J gene is TRBJ2-7, the V gene TRBV2; D might be TRBD2 (5 bases). This CDR3 is built from 14 residues. V lost 5 bases, J lost 1 base, and 12 bases lay in between. Germline V CDR1 and CDR2: SNHLY, FYNNEI. CDR3 sequence (DNA): TGTGCCAGCAGTCCCCCTCAGCGGTCCTACGAGCAGTACTTC. Encoded protein: CASSPPQRSYEQYF.

The chain combines TRBV6-5 with TRBJ1-1, with no clear D. This CDR3 is 14 amino acids long. CDR1 is MNHEY and CDR2 is SVGAGI in the germline V gene. The V end lost 2 bases, the J end lost 6 bases, and 13 bases lay between the germline ends. The CDR3 is CASSYIAKKAEAFF. Written as DNA, the CDR3 is TGTGCCAGCAGTTACATAGCAAAGAAGGCTGAAGCTTTCTTT.

The V gene is TRBV7-2, the J gene TRBJ2-7, with TRBD2 as a possible D gene (6 bases). Germline values: CDR1 SGHTA, CDR2 FQGNSA. V dropped 2 bases and J dropped 4 bases, with 12 bases sitting between them. The CDR3 totals 14 residues. In DNA form, the CDR3 reads TGTGCCAGCAGCTTAAATGCCGGAGGGTACGAGCAGTACTTC. This gives the protein CASSLNAGGYEQYF.

The chain joins TRBV7-2 to TRBJ2-7, with TRBD2 matching 8 bases. The CDR3 is 15 amino acids. Germline-derived CDR1 and CDR2 are SGHTA and FQGNSA. With V trimmed by 1 base and J by 7 bases, 9 bases remained unmatched. The CDR3 bases are TGTGCCAGCAGCTTAGGAGGGACTAGAGGCGGGGAGCAGTACTTC. It yields the protein CASSLGGTRGGEQYF.

The chain has TRBV29-1 and TRBJ2-4, with a possible D match to TRBD1 (6 bases). Germline V gene sequence: CDR1 SQVTM, CDR2 ANQGSEA. The CDR3 spans 14 residues. Trimming stripped 3 bases from V and 0 bases from J, with 9 bases between. The CDR3 is CSVDSTGAKNIQYF. As DNA, the CDR3 is TGCAGCGTTGACTCGACAGGAGCCAAAAACATTCAGTACTTC. The complete variable domain, with remaining parts taken from reference TRBV29-1 and TRBJ2-4, reads SAVISQKPSRDICQRGTSLTIQCQVDSQVTMMFWYRQQPGQSLTLIATANQGSEATYESGFVIDKFPISRPNLTFSTLTVSNMSPEDSSIYLCSVDSTGAKNIQYFGAGTRLSVL.

V is TRBV11-2 and J is TRBJ1-2; no clear D. The CDR3 spans 15 residues. In germline, CDR1 is SGHAT, CDR2 FQNNGV. Trimming pared 2 bases from V and 0 bases from J, leaving 10 bases between. CDR3 loop: CASSLLEATNYGYTF. The CDR3 coding sequence is TGTGCCAGCAGCTTATTGGAGGCTACTAACTATGGCTACACCTTC.

This clone turned up a few times. J is TRBJ2-7 and V is TRBV7-9; weak D call: TRBD1 (6 bases). Looked up from germline, CDR1 is SEHNR and CDR2 is FQNEAQ (reference sequence). V shed 4 bases and J shed 0 bases, with 13 bases lying between them. The CDR3 is 15 residues long. The CDR3 loop is CASSSPTGLSYEQYF. Here the CDR3 DNA reads TGTGCCAGCAGCTCGCCGACAGGCCTCTCCTACGAGCAGTACTTC.

The chain links TRBV19 to TRBJ2-7; TRBD2 aligns across 13 bases. Germline V gene data show CDR1 as LNHDA and CDR2 as SQIVND (reference sequence). CDR3 length: 15 residues. The ends lost 5 bases at V and 3 bases at J; junction bases unmatched: 4. The CDR3 is CASSAWTSGGYEQYF. The CDR3 DNA is TGTGCCAGTAGTGCCTGGACTAGCGGGGGCTACGAGCAGTACTTC.

V and J are TRBV5-5 and TRBJ1-3; D uncertain. V shed 3 bases and J shed 4 bases, with 14 bases lying between them. Germline CDR1 is SGHKS and CDR2 is YYEKEE (reference sequence). The CDR3 is made up of 15 amino acids. CDR3 in DNA: TGTGCCAGCAGCTCTCGGGGATCGGTGGGAAACACCATATATTTT. Encoded protein: CASSSRGSVGNTIYF.

The V call is TRBV7-2, the J call TRBJ1-5, with TRBD1 as a possible D gene (5 bases). The length of the CDR3 is 15 residues. The V end was cut by 1 base, the J end by 2 bases, with 9 bases between. Germline values: CDR1 SGHTA, CDR2 FQGNSA. The CDR3 DNA reads as TGTGCCAGCAGCTTAGAAAGGGGCGGCAATCAGCCCCAGCATTTT. Protein sequence: CASSLERGGNQPQHF.

The chain links TRBV7-9 to TRBJ2-7, with 12 positions matching TRBD1. The CDR3 covers 16 residues. The germline V gene encodes CDR1 SEHNR and CDR2 FQNEAQ (reference sequence). V dropped 2 bases and J dropped 4; count of bases not matched to a gene: 6. This chain's CDR3 is CASSLLGGQGAYEQYF. The CDR3 DNA reads TGTGCCAGCAGCTTATTAGGGGGACAGGGGGCTTACGAGCAGTACTTC.

The chain employs TRBV5-8 and TRBJ1-2; possible D gene TRBD1, 6 bases. From germline, CDR1 is SGHTS and CDR2 YDEGEE. CDR3 length equals 15 residues. Trimming removed 0 bases from V and 6 bases from J, with 15 bases in between. Here the CDR3 reads CASSLGGHPYNGYTF. DNA for the CDR3: TGTGCCAGCAGCTTGGGGGGACACCCTTATAATGGCTACACCTTC.

In this sample, this clone turned up once. The V gene is TRBV28, the J gene TRBJ1-2; no definite D call. The CDR3 loop spans 12 amino acids. V was clipped by 9 bases and J by 8 bases, with 16 bases between them. The germline CDR1 and CDR2 sequences are MDHEN and SYDVKM. The CDR3 region is CASSQEGSGYTF. CDR3 sequence (DNA): TGTGCCAGTTCTCAGGAGGGTAGCGGCTACACCTTC.

CDR3 in amino acids: CASSLNPRGQSYGYTF. The CDR3 region has the DNA TGTGCCAGCTCTCTAAATCCCAGGGGGCAGAGCTATGGCTACACCTTC. The chain couples TRBV18 to TRBJ1-2, with 8 positions matching TRBD1. V trimming: 6 bases; J trimming: 4 bases; junction bases outside the gene matches: 13. This CDR3 has 16 residues. Looked up from germline, CDR1 is KGHSH and CDR2 is LQKENI.

The chain couples TRBV15 to TRBJ2-1; 15 positions agree with TRBD2. With V trimmed by 4 bases and J by 0 bases, 1 base remained unmatched. The CDR3 consists of 17 residues. Germline V CDR1 and CDR2: LNHNV, YYDKDF (reference sequence). The CDR3 bases are TGTGCCACCAGCACGGGACTAGCGGGAGGCTCCTACAATGAGCAGTTCTTC. This gives the protein CATSTGLAGGSYNEQFF.